This record looks at one T cell receptor (beta chain) sequence and its context. It has no known antigen specificity. Per-nucleotide qualities are absent, and no much larger clonotype sits a single base away. This entry is derived from a study of OX40 agonist ivuxolimab in advanced cancers. About the full investigation: The costimulatory receptor OX40 (CD134) was targeted by ivuxolimab, a fully human IgG2 agonistic monoclonal antibody. Intravenous ivuxolimab was administered to patients every 2 weeks at six dose levels: 0.01, 0.1, 0.3, 1.5, 3 and 10 mg/kg. Among the roughly 54 dose-escalation patients, about 19 had hepatocellular carcinoma, around 15 melanoma, 9 renal cell carcinoma and 9 head and neck cancer. In the dose-escalation cohort, 65% to 85% of patients were male, and the mean age was approximately 60 years with a range of roughly 23 to 90. Patients were allowed to have had prior anti-PD-1, anti-PD-L1 or anti-CTLA-4 therapy, and 40% to 45% of the dose-escalation patients had previously received checkpoint inhibitors. Partial responses were achieved by three dose-escalation patients, of whom one had hepatocellular carcinoma and two had cutaneous melanoma. The point of sequencing TCRbeta in the periphery was to test whether ivuxolimab changed TCR sequence diversity and drove clonal T-cell expansion. The paper reports the monotherapy dose-escalation portion (N = 52 patients) of the phase I ivuxolimab trial. Study-wide conclusions, independent of this receptor: On average, CD8+ T cells showed more expanded clones than CD4+ T cells after ivuxolimab. Antigen specificity was not determined for the clonally expanded peripheral T cells. At doses of 0.1 to 3.0 mg/kg, clonal expansion of both CD4+ and CD8+ blood T cells was observed from baseline to week 6. Low levels of normalized T-cell clonal expansion were also seen in some patients who did not respond. In the 0.1-3.0 mg/kg groups, partial responders had among the lowest normalized peripheral clonal expansion, particularly in CD8+ T cells.

Patients with autoimmune disease history or receiving systemic immunosuppression were excluded from the trial. Peripheral blood for TCR sequencing was collected from all dose cohorts at baseline, on cycle 4 day 1, and on cycle 7 day 1. The samples were drawn from a first-in-human, open-label, multicenter phase I dose-escalation trial of ivuxolimab. Adults with locally advanced or metastatic melanoma, renal cell carcinoma, hepatocellular carcinoma or head and neck squamous cell carcinoma were enrolled in the trial. Before TCR sequencing, CD4+ T cells and CD8+ T cells were sorted from peripheral blood as separate populations. Genomic DNA was extracted from sorted cells for sequencing of the TCRbeta CDR3 region. The immunoSEQ Assay was used to sequence the TCRbeta CDR3 regions. This is the immuneACCESS table as TCRdb keeps it, with only in-frame sequences that have V and J called. A part of the clones is gone; compared with another copy, unresolved V genes explain less than half, and the rest is unexplained. This sample gives some 30,000 clones in total; around 81% of them show up just once. Jointly, the top ten make up about 19% of the sample.

Here V drops 0 bases and J drops 0 bases, and the junction holds 11 bases not matched to any gene. The CDR3 measures 19 amino acids from cysteine to phenylalanine. Solely the CDR3 DNA is kept, with 57 bases framed from the first base. CDR1 MGHRA and CDR2 YSYEKL were looked up in the germline V gene. This receptor chain uses TRBV4-1 and TRBJ2-7, with 10 bases matching TRBD2. The source material was CD4+ or CD8+ T cells sorted from blood, sampled in a trial of the OX40 agonist ivuxolimab. The origin of this receptor is an adult with an advanced solid tumor such as melanoma, head and neck, liver or kidney cancer. CDR3 sequence: CASSQERGLAGVSSYEQYF. The DNA sequence is as follows: TGCGCCAGCAGCCAAGAAAGGGGGCTAGCGGGAGTCAGCTCCTACGAGCAGTACTTC.